Listed below are T cell receptor beta chains from one sample, sequenced in a study of blood T cells in healthy people across ages. TCRdb re-analysed the 5' RACE reads in MiXCR, keeping a single row per CDR3 protein. Here the sample spans more than 650,000 distinct CDR3 sequences, around a quarter being singletons. These same records also appear under a second study, on T cells of mothers and their children.

Specimen: blood. Receptor source: a boy aged 5-17 years in good health. CDR3s leave out the opening cysteine and the closing phenylalanine or tryptophan.

CDR3 protein | J gene | V gene
SVRQGGFNQPQH | TRBJ1-5 | TRBV20-1
ASSLTGEYEQY | TRBJ2-7 | TRBV27
STRERGPGDTQY | TRBJ2-3 | TRBV20-1
ASSQGSRGQY | TRBJ2-5 | TRBV3-1
ASSQDSTGSSYEQY | TRBJ2-7 | TRBV14
ASSPDTLLWTEAF | TRBJ1-1 | TRBV18
ASSLGSGGANEQF | - | TRBV5-1
ATSRDKGRGETQY | TRBJ2-5 | TRBV15
ASSRLDSTNSPLH | TRBJ1-6 | TRBV5-5
SATPPGDTQY | TRBJ2-3 | TRBV20-1
SVEVTENTEAF | TRBJ1-1 | TRBV29-1
ASSVVAGAEETQY | TRBJ2-5 | TRBV9
ASSPNSMSTDTQY | TRBJ2-3 | TRBV13
ASSYLSGGVYNEQF | TRBJ2-1 | TRBV6-5
ASSLFERIAGRGTDTQY | TRBJ2-3 | TRBV3-1
ASSQGTGTDTQY | TRBJ2-3 | TRBV3-1
ASSLAQGGTYNEQF | TRBJ2-1 | TRBV5-1
AIGAGGYYEQY | TRBJ2-7 | TRBV10-3
ASSQEVAEAPYEQY | TRBJ2-7 | TRBV3-1
ASSFTGSYSNQPQH | TRBJ1-5 | TRBV19
ASKRGGGAEETQY | TRBJ2-5 | TRBV7-9
AISEWGSNQPQH | TRBJ1-5 | TRBV10-3
ASSPGQGGNIQY | TRBJ2-4 | TRBV5-1
ATSDQRQNTGELF | TRBJ2-2 | TRBV24-1
ASSPGTGGGQPQH | TRBJ1-5 | TRBV5-1
ASSLDGGAPF | TRBJ2-1 | TRBV7-6
ASSYSSAGELF | TRBJ2-2 | TRBV6-5
ASSQQLGANTGELF | TRBJ2-2 | TRBV6-1
ASKGSNEQF | TRBJ2-1 | TRBV28
ASGLGPELDTQY | TRBJ2-3 | TRBV12-5
ASSLDGYQETQY | TRBJ2-5 | TRBV7-2
ASSWGQGKGYT | TRBJ1-2 | TRBV27
ASSYRGTGDTEAF | TRBJ1-1 | TRBV12-3/TRBV12-4
ASSFYQGTGEQY | TRBJ2-7 | TRBV5-1
ASNRGGSGETQY | TRBJ2-5 | TRBV6-5
SAKRGHSYEQY | TRBJ2-7 | TRBV20-1
ASSESALAGEKGETQY | TRBJ2-5 | TRBV10-2
ASSQVWAGSSGETQY | TRBJ2-5 | TRBV14
AISESKASGNYEQY | TRBJ2-7 | TRBV10-3
ASSEVGAGGTYEQY | TRBJ2-7 | TRBV2
ASKSESGRDYGYT | TRBJ1-2 | TRBV2
ACSSRLAGGNSYEQY | - | TRBV3-1
AISAAQGAADRGGNTGELF | TRBJ2-2 | TRBV10-3
TSRTGTREQF | - | TRBV6-2/TRBV6-3
ASRRTSTDTQY | TRBJ2-3 | TRBV4-1
ASKPGQGRYEQY | TRBJ2-7 | TRBV6-2/TRBV6-3
ASSPSPGAEGEQY | TRBJ2-7 | TRBV7-9
ASRPPGPRQEEKLF | TRBJ1-4 | TRBV28
ASSPWDRAGGRETQY | - | TRBV7-9
ATWGGRYYGYT | TRBJ1-2 | TRBV28
ASNKLAGAYYNEQF | TRBJ2-1 | TRBV5-1
ASSDTGAKLF | TRBJ1-4 | TRBV12-3/TRBV12-4
SADPPDRTTDTQY | TRBJ2-3 | TRBV20-1
SAVAGGPTDTQY | TRBJ2-3 | TRBV20-1
AISENLSGTGGKNIQY | TRBJ2-4 | TRBV10-3
ASSGSEVRGETQY | TRBJ2-5 | TRBV7-2
ASWRRGGAYNEQF | TRBJ2-1 | TRBV2
ASQTGLSPDTQY | TRBJ2-3 | TRBV12-3/TRBV12-4
ASSLGAVREQY | TRBJ2-7 | TRBV28
ASSKDVGQETQY | TRBJ2-5 | TRBV9